These 32 T cell receptor beta chains originate from one sample sequenced in a study of blood T cell repertoires in COVID-19 (dated by TCRdb to 2020 to 2022). Libraries were constructed by the immunoSEQ multiplex PCR assay. The immuneACCESS repertoire file appears here via TCRdb, limited to in-frame rearrangements. These files lack a portion of the clones; in checked studies, under half of the deficit traces to unresolved V genes, and the cause of the others is not known. Across this sample there are roughly 170,000 clones, with roughly 85% seen only once. 15% to 20% of the sample belongs to the ten largest clones. Sequencing was done on a sample of PBMCs or T cells enriched from blood (not recorded which). The origin of the receptors is a man in his sixties who had recovered from COVID-19.

This clone was recorded a few times. V usage is TRBV27 and J usage is TRBJ1-2, with a tentative D call TRBD1 (5 bases). Germline loops: CDR1 MNHEY, CDR2 SMNVEV (reference sequence). This CDR3 has 14 residues. The V and J ends lost 4 bases and 6 bases respectively, with 15 bases between them. The CDR3 spells CASSSWGSRDGYTF. CDR3 nucleotides: TGTGCCAGCAGTTCGTGGGGCAGTCGCGATGGCTACACCTTC.

The V call is TRBV2, the J call TRBJ2-7; 8 nucleotides align to TRBD1. The CDR3 is 12 residues long. J was trimmed by 6 bases and V by 4 bases; bases with no gene match: 2. Germline V gene data show CDR1 as SNHLY and CDR2 as FYNNEI. The CDR3 loop is CASSVDRGEQYF. The CDR3 DNA reads as TGTGCCAGCAGTGTCGACAGGGGCGAGCAGTACTTC.

This sequence joins TRBV5-1 and TRBJ2-1, with D perhaps matching TRBD2 (5 bases). This CDR3 is 13 amino acids long. Germline lookup yields CDR1 SGHRS and CDR2 YFSETQ. V was shortened by 4 bases and J by 9 bases, with 14 bases between the two germline ends. In DNA, the CDR3 is TGCGCCAGCAGCCCCGCACTAGAAATTGAGCAGTTCTTC. Translation: CASSPALEIEQFF.

The rearrangement links TRBV18 to TRBJ2-3, with 8 bases identical to TRBD1. Germline loops: CDR1 KGHSH, CDR2 LQKENI. J lost 1 base, V lost 0 bases, and 0 bases had no gene match. The CDR3 is 15 amino acids. The CDR3 DNA sequence: TGTGCCAGCTCACCACCGACAGGGGGCACAGATACGCAGTATTTT. Protein: CASSPPTGGTDTQYF.

The V gene is TRBV28, the J gene TRBJ2-2, with D tentatively TRBD2 (6 bases). The CDR3 covers 15 residues. The V end was cut by 4 bases, the J end by 3 bases, with 12 bases between. Germline V gene lookup returns CDR1 MDHEN and CDR2 SYDVKM. The CDR3 nucleotides are TGTGCCAGCAGTTCACCCGGGACTTACACCGGGGAGCTGTTTTTT. This codes for CASSSPGTYTGELFF.

This clone is a singleton in its sample. The chain is built from TRBV7-3 and TRBJ2-6, with 7 bases identical to TRBD1. Looked up from germline, CDR1 is SGHTA and CDR2 is FQGTGA. The CDR3 length is 18 residues. Trimming at V came to 1 base and at J to 2 bases, leaving 8 bases not matched to a gene. CDR3 DNA: TGTGCCAGCAGCTTAAGGGCAGGGGGTGTAGCTGGGGCCAACGTCCTGACTTTC. It yields the protein CASSLRAGGVAGANVLTF.

The V gene is TRBV28, the J gene TRBJ1-5, with TRBD1 as a possible D gene (6 bases). V was shortened by 5 bases and J by 8 bases, with 19 bases between the two germline ends. Germline V gene lookup returns CDR1 MDHEN and CDR2 SYDVKM. The CDR3 is made up of 15 amino acids. As DNA, the CDR3 is TGTGCCAGCAGTGGGGGTCCGCGACAGGTTAAGCCCCAGCATTTT. It specifies CASSGGPRQVKPQHF.

The chain recombines TRBV11-1 with TRBJ2-1; D remains ambiguous. CDR1 and CDR2 from the germline V gene are SGHAT and FQDESV (reference sequence). The V and J ends lost 4 bases and 9 bases respectively, with 10 bases between them. This CDR3 has 12 amino acids. CDR3 DNA sequence: TGTGCCAGCAGCTCCCCCCCAGGTGAGCAGTTCTTC. This translates into CASSSPPGEQFF.

CDR3 loop: CASSWTSGTNEQYF. The CDR3, as DNA: TGTGCCAGCAGCTGGACTAGCGGGACAAACGAGCAGTACTTC. This chain links TRBV11-2 with TRBJ2-7; TRBD2 matches 12 bases. Germline loops: CDR1 SGHAT, CDR2 FQNNGV. V shed 4 bases and J 5 bases; nucleotides not matched to a gene: 3. This CDR3 comprises 14 residues.

This clone was found once. V is TRBV3-1 (or the pseudogene TRBV3-2) and J is TRBJ2-1, with 12 nucleotides matching TRBD2. Unmatched junction bases numbered 10, after V lost 0 bases and J lost 4 bases. Germline loops: CDR1 LGHDT, CDR2 YNNKEL (reference sequence). The CDR3 runs 19 residues. For the CDR3, the DNA is TGTGCCAGCAGCCAAGATAAGGGTGGACTAGCGGGAACTTACAATGAGCAGTTCTTC. It codes for CASSQDKGGLAGTYNEQFF.

The chain recombines TRBV11-1 with TRBJ2-7, with 9 positions matching TRBD2. Germline values: CDR1 SGHAT, CDR2 FQDESV (reference sequence). The CDR3 runs to 18 residues. V dropped 0 bases and J dropped 7; count of bases not matched to a gene: 16. The CDR3 bases are TGTGCCAGCAGCTTAGCAGCGGGGGGACTCTCAACCATGGGAGAGCAGTACTTC. It yields the protein CASSLAAGGLSTMGEQYF.

The rearrangement uses TRBV29-1 and TRBJ1-5, with TRBD1 matching 8 bases. Germline values: CDR1 SQVTM, CDR2 ANQGSEA. The CDR3 consists of 13 residues. The V segment lost 2 bases and the J segment 6 bases; nucleotides outside the gene matches: 3. This CDR3 reads CSVEQGAGQPQHF. CDR3 in DNA: TGCAGCGTTGAACAGGGGGCTGGTCAGCCCCAGCATTTT.

Here the CDR3 reads CASSPSGQPGTDTQYF. DNA for the CDR3: TGTGCCAGCAGCCCATCCGGACAGCCGGGAACAGATACGCAGTATTTT. V and J are TRBV5-4 and TRBJ2-3; D is possibly TRBD1 (6 bases). V was shortened by 4 bases and J by 3 bases, with 18 bases between the two germline ends. Per germline, CDR1 SGHNT and CDR2 YYREEE (reference sequence). The CDR3 length is 16 residues.

This sequence joins TRBV10-3 and TRBJ2-7, with a tentative D call TRBD1 (6 bases). V lost 10 bases, J lost 3 bases, and 10 bases lay in between. The germline gives CDR1 ENHRY, CDR2 SYGVKD. The CDR3 sequence is 11 residues long. The CDR3 bases are TGTGCCAGCCAGGGGAGCTACGAGCAGTACTTC. Translated, it gives CASQGSYEQYF.

This chain uses TRBV21-1 with TRBJ1-2; the table's D gene call, TRBD1, was not cross checked with the DNA. TRBV21-1 is reported as a pseudogene. There are 18 residues in the CDR3. Here the CDR3 DNA reads TGTGCCAGCAGCAAATTCATCGGCAGGGGGCGGGTTAACTATGGCTACACCTTC. Translating gives CASSKFIGRGRVNYGYTF.

This chain joins TRBV15 and TRBJ2-3; the match to TRBD2 covers 12 bases. The germline gives CDR1 LNHNV, CDR2 YYDKDF (reference sequence). The CDR3 totals 14 residues. Germline trimming cut 11 bases from V and 3 bases from J; bases unmatched to any gene: 6. CDR3 amino acids: CAVRLAGGTDTQYF. The CDR3 nucleotides read TGTGCCGTCCGGCTAGCGGGGGGGACAGATACGCAGTATTTT.

The CDR3 protein is CASSLGPGGTDTQYF. DNA for the CDR3: TGTGCCAGCAGCTTAGGGCCAGGGGGCACAGATACGCAGTATTTT. The chain carries TRBV11-3 and TRBJ2-3; D perhaps matches TRBD1 (6 bases). The germline gives CDR1 SGHNT, CDR2 YENEEA. The ends were cut back, 1 base at V and 1 base at J, with 9 bases in the middle. This CDR3 is 15 amino acids long.

This clone was observed a single time. The chain employs TRBV25-1 and TRBJ1-5; 8 nucleotides align to TRBD1. The CDR3 has 16 residues. Germline CDR1 is MGHDK and CDR2 is SYGVNS. Trimming cost V 4 bases and J 2 bases; bases outside gene matches: 7. CDR3 sequence reads: CASSGTGQGGNQPQHF. As DNA, the CDR3 is TGTGCCAGCAGTGGAACAGGACAGGGAGGCAATCAGCCCCAGCATTTT. Combining the CDR3 with reference TRBV25-1 and TRBJ1-5 gives the whole variable domain EADIYQTPRYLVIGTGKKITLECSQTMGHDKMYWYQQDPGMELHLIHYSYGVNSTEKGDLSSESTVSRIRTEHFPLTLESARPSHTSQYLCASSGTGQGGNQPQHFGDGTRLSIL.

Only a few counts were recorded for this clone. The chain uses TRBV5-8 and TRBJ2-5; TRBD2 might be the D (5 bases). Germline values: CDR1 SGHTS, CDR2 YDEGEE. This CDR3 contains 15 residues. V was trimmed by 0 bases and J by 7 bases, leaving 16 bases between them. CDR3 residues: CASSLGGSGLRTQYF. CDR3 bases: TGTGCCAGCAGCTTGGGAGGAAGCGGTTTGAGGACCCAGTACTTC.

The gene calls are TRBV28 and TRBJ2-7, with 8 bases fitting TRBD1. Germline CDR1 is MDHEN and CDR2 is SYDVKM. The CDR3 consists of 17 residues. The junction had 11 bases not matched to a gene; V was cut back by 2 bases and J by 2 bases. The CDR3 sequence: CASSLPFRGPGAYEQYF. The CDR3 nucleotides are TGTGCCAGCAGTTTACCCTTCAGGGGGCCGGGCGCCTACGAGCAGTACTTC. Full variable domain (outside the CDR3, taken from reference TRBV28 and TRBJ2-7): DVKVTQSSRYLVKRTGEKVFLECVQDMDHENMFWYRQDPGLGLRLIYFSYDVKMKEKGDIPEGYSVSREKKERFSLILESASTNQTSMYLCASSLPFRGPGAYEQYFGPGTRLTVT.

The V call is TRBV21-1, the J call TRBJ1-1; the D call TRBD1 from the table was never checked on the DNA. TRBV21-1 corresponds to a pseudogene. The CDR3 is 13 amino acids. The CDR3 bases are TGTGCCAGCACCATAAGGGGGAACACTGAAGCTTTCTTT. Translated: CASTIRGNTEAFF.

This chain uses TRBV9 with TRBJ1-1, with 7 bases fitting TRBD1. Germline V lookup: CDR1 SGDLS, CDR2 YYNGEE. There are 14 residues in the CDR3. With 0 bases clipped from V and 6 bases from J, the junction kept 5 bases outside the gene matches. The CDR3 loop reads CASSVAGQVAEAFF. CDR3 DNA sequence: TGTGCCAGCAGCGTAGCTGGACAGGTAGCTGAAGCTTTCTTT.

The J gene is TRBJ1-5, the V gene TRBV19; TRBD1 matches at 8 bases. The CDR3 length is 16 residues. The V gene end was trimmed by 5 bases and the J gene end by 6 bases; junction bases not matched to a gene: 12. The germline V gene has CDR1 LNHDA and CDR2 SQIVND (reference sequence). The CDR3 coding sequence is TGTGCCAGTAGTCCTAGGACAGGGAGTTTCTCTCAGCCCCAGCATTTT. It translates to CASSPRTGSFSQPQHF.

The chain carries TRBV6-6 and TRBJ1-1; 7 nucleotides match TRBD1. Losses at the gene ends were 6 bases for V and 8 bases for J; bases not matched to a gene: 6. The length of the CDR3 is 12 residues. The germline V gene has CDR1 MNHNY and CDR2 SVGAGI (reference sequence). CDR3 bases: TGTGCCAGCAGCCATGAAGGGGGCGAAGCTTTCTTT. Its translation is CASSHEGGEAFF.

The CDR3 bases are TGTGCCAGCAGCGTAGGACTGGGTTCGGAGACCCAGTACTTC. Translation: CASSVGLGSETQYF. The rearrangement links TRBV9 to TRBJ2-5; D is ambiguous. This CDR3 is 14 amino acids long. V was trimmed by 0 bases and J by 5 bases, leaving 11 bases between them. CDR1 and CDR2 (germline): SGDLS, YYNGEE.

The gene calls are TRBV18 and TRBJ1-4; no firm D call. The germline gives CDR1 KGHSH, CDR2 LQKENI. The germline V and J ends were trimmed by 1 base and 0 bases, with 9 bases remaining between them. The CDR3 totals 16 residues. In nucleotides, the CDR3 is TGTGCCAGCTCACCACTCCCGGAGTCAACTAATGAAAAACTGTTTTTT. Its translation is CASSPLPESTNEKLFF.

The chain recombines TRBV28 with TRBJ2-1, with 7 bases fitting TRBD1. This CDR3 has 12 amino acids. The V gene end was trimmed by 6 bases and the J gene end by 15 bases; junction bases not matched to a gene: 11. Germline V gives CDR1 MDHEN, CDR2 SYDVKM. The CDR3 loop is CASSYMTGLWFF. CDR3 coding DNA: TGTGCCAGCAGCTATATGACAGGGCTTTGGTTCTTC.

The chain combines TRBV7-9 with TRBJ1-5; D is unclear. The CDR3 is 17 amino acids. Germline CDR1 is SEHNR and CDR2 is FQNEAQ (reference sequence). V lost 0 bases to trimming and J lost 0 bases, with 12 bases between them. CDR3 residues: CASSLAGGYYSNQPQHF. As DNA, the CDR3 is TGTGCCAGCAGCTTAGCCGGAGGCTATTATAGCAATCAGCCCCAGCATTTT.

This clone came up a few times. This rearrangement joins TRBV2 to TRBJ2-1, with TRBD1 identical over 11 bases. J gave up 7 bases and V 4 bases, and 3 bases lay outside the gene matches. CDR3 length: 14 residues. Germline assignment: CDR1 SNHLY and CDR2 FYNNEI. The DNA for the CDR3 is TGTGCCAGCAGTGTGGGACAGGGGGGGAATGAGCAGTTCTTC. It is translated as CASSVGQGGNEQFF.

CDR3 DNA: TGTGCCAGCAGCTTATCGATCGGTTCGAGTCAGCCCCAGCATTTT. This sequence encodes CASSLSIGSSQPQHF. The V gene is TRBV7-2, the J gene TRBJ1-5; no reliable D call. The V and J ends lost 2 bases and 6 bases respectively, with 14 bases between them. The V gene's germline CDR1 is SGHTA and CDR2 FQGNSA. The CDR3 totals 15 residues.

The chain joins TRBV6-5 to TRBJ2-2; 7 positions agree with TRBD1. Per germline, CDR1 MNHEY and CDR2 SVGAGI. There are 16 residues in the CDR3. V was clipped by 0 bases and J by 5 bases; unmatched bases: 6. This chain's CDR3 is CASSYSTGALTGELFF. The DNA for the CDR3 is TGTGCCAGCAGTTACTCTACAGGGGCGCTTACCGGGGAGCTGTTTTTT.

This rearrangement joins TRBV28 to TRBJ2-4; D is perhaps TRBD1 (6 bases). V was pared by 5 bases and J by 12 bases, with 20 bases between. CDR1 is MDHEN and CDR2 is SYDVKM in the germline V gene. The length of the CDR3 is 14 residues. CDR3 sequence: CASSPQQGYPHQYF. Here the CDR3 DNA reads TGTGCCAGCAGTCCTCAACAGGGATACCCTCATCAGTACTTC.